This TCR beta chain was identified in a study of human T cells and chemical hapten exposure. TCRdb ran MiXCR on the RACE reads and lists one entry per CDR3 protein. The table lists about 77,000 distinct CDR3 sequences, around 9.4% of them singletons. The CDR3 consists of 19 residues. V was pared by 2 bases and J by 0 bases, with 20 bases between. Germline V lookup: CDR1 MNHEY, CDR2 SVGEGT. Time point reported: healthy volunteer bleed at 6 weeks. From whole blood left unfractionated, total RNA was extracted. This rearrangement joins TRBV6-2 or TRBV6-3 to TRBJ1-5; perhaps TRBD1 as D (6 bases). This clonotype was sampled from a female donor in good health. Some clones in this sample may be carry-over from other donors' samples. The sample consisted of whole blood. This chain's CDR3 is CASSYRNTGLTYSNQPQHF. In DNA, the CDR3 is TGTGCCAGCAGTTACCGCAACACAGGGCTTACTTATAGCAATCAGCCCCAGCATTTT.